This T cell receptor (beta chain) was identified during a study of Ad26.COV2.S vaccination and SARS-CoV-2 variants. At the level of the study: Enrollment placed the donor in the COV1001 Ad26.COV2.S trial arm.

Treatment defined: roughly 20 received Ad26.COV2.S at low or high dose, single or two shots; roughly five received placebo; per-sample allocation not given. Collection of samples fell on day 63 after the first vaccine or placebo injection. With 2 bases removed from V and 3 bases from J, the gap between germline ends came to 5 bases. This CDR3 is 13 amino acids long. The germline gives CDR1 MDHEN, CDR2 SYDVKM. Using immunoSEQ multiplex PCR, the repertoire was profiled, and TCRdb retains in-frame clones only, with some absent. The sample comprises some 450,000 clones, 90% of which are singletons, and under 4.5% rests with the top ten.

Here the sequenced sample was peripheral blood, taken in a trial of Ad26.COV2.S vaccine versus placebo. This receptor was obtained from a person between 18 and 59 years old who received the Ad26.COV2.S COVID-19 vaccine or a placebo. The rearrangement uses TRBV28 and TRBJ1-5, with D uncertain. DNA for the CDR3: TGTGCCAGCAGTTTACTGGACAATCAGCCCCAGCATTTT. This codes for CASSLLDNQPQHF.